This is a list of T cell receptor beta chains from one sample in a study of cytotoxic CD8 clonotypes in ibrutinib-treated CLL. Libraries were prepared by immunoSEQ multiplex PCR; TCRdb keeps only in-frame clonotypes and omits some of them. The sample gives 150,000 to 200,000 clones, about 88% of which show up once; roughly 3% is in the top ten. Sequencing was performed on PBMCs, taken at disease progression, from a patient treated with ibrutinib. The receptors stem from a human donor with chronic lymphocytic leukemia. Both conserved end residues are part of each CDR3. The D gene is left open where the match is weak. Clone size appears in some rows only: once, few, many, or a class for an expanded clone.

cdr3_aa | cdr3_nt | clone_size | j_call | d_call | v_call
CASSDRRTSGSPDEQFF | TGTGCCAGCAGTGACCGTCGGACTAGCGGCTCGCCGGATGAGCAGTTCTTC | once | TRBJ2-1 | TRBD2 | TRBV2
CASSVDGFGNTIYF | TGTGCCAGCAGCGTAGACGGTTTTGGAAACACCATATATTTT | NA | TRBJ1-3 | NA | TRBV9
CASSLSAGTEAFF | TGTGCCAGCAGTTTATCAGCGGGGACTGAAGCTTTCTTT | few | TRBJ1-1 | NA | TRBV27
CASSPGGGSSSNQPQHF | TGCGCCAGCAGCCCCGGCGGGGGGTCTAGTAGCAATCAGCCCCAGCATTTT | NA | TRBJ1-5 | NA | TRBV5-1
CASSLDRGDTDTQYF | TGTGCCAGCAGCTTGGACAGGGGGGACACAGATACGCAGTATTTT | NA | TRBJ2-3 | TRBD1 | TRBV11-2
CASSPAVAGELFF | TGCGCCAGCAGCCCGGCCGTGGCCGGGGAGCTGTTTTTT | few | TRBJ2-2 | NA | TRBV5-1
CASSLGRGVTFF | TGTGCCAGCAGCTTGGGCAGGGGCGTTACGTTCTTC | NA | TRBJ2-1 | NA | TRBV11-3
CASSPDRATEAFF | TGTGCCAGCTCACCGGACAGGGCCACTGAAGCTTTCTTT | NA | TRBJ1-1 | TRBD1 | TRBV18
CASSPPRGQGSYNEQFF | TGTGCCAGCAGCCCCCCACGCGGGCAGGGATCCTACAATGAGCAGTTCTTC | NA | TRBJ2-1 | NA | TRBV7-3
CASSLGGGAGNTIYF | TGTGCCAGCAGTCTAGGAGGAGGGGCTGGAAACACCATATATTTT | NA | TRBJ1-3 | NA | TRBV7-3
CASSDGREYEQYF | TGTGCCAGCAGTGACGGCAGGGAATACGAGCAGTACTTC | NA | TRBJ2-7 | NA | TRBV6-1
CASSLGGPKAGAVYEQYF | TGCGCCAGCAGCTTGGGGGGCCCTAAGGCGGGAGCTGTATACGAGCAGTACTTC | NA | TRBJ2-7 | TRBD2 | TRBV5-1
CASGVNTEAFF | TGTGCCAGCGGAGTGAACACTGAAGCTTTCTTT | once | TRBJ1-1 | NA | TRBV9
CASIHPGLQTEAFF | TGTGCCAGCATCCATCCAGGGTTACAGACTGAAGCTTTCTTT | NA | TRBJ1-1 | NA | TRBV2
CASSLLAGGNKNIQYF | TGTGCCAGCAGCTTACTAGCGGGAGGAAACAAAAACATTCAGTACTTC | NA | TRBJ2-4 | TRBD2 | TRBV5-4
CASSLFALTEAFF | TGTGCCAGCAGTTTATTTGCGCTTACTGAAGCTTTCTTT | NA | TRBJ1-1 | NA | TRBV27
CASSQLGGGVNTDTQYF | TGTGCCAGCAGCCAACTCGGGGGCGGAGTGAACACAGATACGCAGTATTTT | NA | TRBJ2-3 | NA | TRBV4-2
CSARVGDTQYF | TGCAGTGCTAGAGTGGGAGATACGCAGTATTTT | once | TRBJ2-3 | NA | TRBV20-1
CASSLLPGLVSEQYF | TGCGCCAGCAGCTTACTTCCGGGACTAGTCTCTGAGCAGTACTTC | NA | TRBJ2-7 | TRBD2 | TRBV5-1
CASSLTGTSASDTQYF | TGTGCCAGCAGCTTGACCGGGACTAGCGCTTCAGATACGCAGTATTTT | NA | TRBJ2-3 | TRBD2 | TRBV7-3
CASSSRQGIEKLFF | TGTGCCAGCAGTTCACGACAGGGAATAGAAAAACTGTTTTTT | NA | TRBJ1-4 | TRBD1 | TRBV28
CASSKNNQGTEAFF | TGTGCCAGCAGTAAAAACAACCAGGGCACTGAAGCTTTCTTT | NA | TRBJ1-1 | NA | TRBV6-5
CASSLTSGNFEQFF | TGTGCCAGCAGCTTGACTAGCGGGAATTTTGAGCAGTTCTTC | NA | TRBJ2-1 | TRBD2 | TRBV5-4
CASSPIKGARGELFF | TGTGCCAGCAGCCCTATAAAGGGGGCCCGCGGGGAGCTGTTTTTT | NA | TRBJ2-2 | TRBD1 | TRBV28
CASSRWALGGTDTQYF | TGCGCCAGCAGCCGGTGGGCCCTAGGTGGTACAGATACGCAGTATTTT | NA | TRBJ2-3 | NA | TRBV5-1
CASAMAKTYEQYF | TGCGCCAGCGCGATGGCTAAAACCTACGAGCAGTACTTC | NA | TRBJ2-7 | NA | TRBV5-1
CASRENRGNYGYTF | TGTGCCAGCAGGGAAAACAGGGGCAACTATGGCTACACCTTC | NA | TRBJ1-2 | TRBD1 | TRBV2
CASSLGTGINQPQHF | TGTGCCAGCAGTCTCGGGACAGGGATCAATCAGCCCCAGCATTTT | NA | TRBJ1-5 | TRBD1 | TRBV27
CSARLGPEQFF | TGCAGTGCTAGGTTAGGACCTGAGCAGTTCTTC | NA | TRBJ2-1 | NA | TRBV20-1
CASSDGRTGTAKNIQYF | TGTGCCAGCAGTGACGGGAGGACAGGGACGGCCAAAAACATTCAGTACTTC | NA | TRBJ2-4 | NA | TRBV2
CSVEDTGTASTDTQYF | TGCAGCGTCGAAGATACCGGGACAGCTAGCACAGATACGCAGTATTTT | NA | TRBJ2-3 | TRBD1 | TRBV29-1
CASSLLWPLAGRQVETQYF | TGTGCCAGCAGCCTACTTTGGCCACTAGCGGGACGTCAAGTGGAGACCCAGTACTTC | once | TRBJ2-5 | TRBD2 | TRBV5-4
CASSLTVQGVVYEQYF | TGCGCCAGCAGCTTGACAGTCCAGGGGGTGGTCTACGAGCAGTACTTC | NA | TRBJ2-7 | TRBD1 | TRBV5-1
CASSLGGPPDEQYF | TGCGCCAGCAGCTTGGGGGGACCGCCGGACGAGCAGTACTTC | NA | TRBJ2-7 | NA | TRBV5-1
CASSLNVQDPYGYTF | TGTGCCAGCAGCTTAAATGTCCAGGATCCTTATGGCTACACCTTC | NA | TRBJ1-2 | NA | TRBV7-9
CASSPGDSLYGYTF | TGTGCCAGTAGTCCGGGGGACAGCCTCTATGGCTACACCTTC | NA | TRBJ1-2 | TRBD1 | TRBV19
CASSPTADTEAFF | TGTGCCAGCTCACCAACGGCGGACACTGAAGCTTTCTTT | NA | TRBJ1-1 | NA | TRBV18
CASSTSGIMGETQYF | TGTGCCAGCAGTACTAGCGGGATTATGGGTGAGACCCAGTACTTC | few | TRBJ2-5 | TRBD2 | TRBV9
CAWTLTGGRRGYTF | TGTGCCTGGACCCTAACAGGGGGTCGTCGGGGCTACACCTTC | NA | TRBJ1-2 | TRBD1 | TRBV30
CASSLTVQGFLGYTF | TGTGCCAGCAGCTTAACGGTACAGGGGTTCTTAGGCTACACCTTC | NA | TRBJ1-2 | TRBD1 | TRBV7-9
CASSSSGQGYEQYF | TGTGCCAGCAGCTCCTCCGGACAGGGCTACGAGCAGTACTTC | NA | TRBJ2-7 | TRBD1 | TRBV7-9
CASSWGTEIYEQYF | TGCGCCAGCAGCTGGGGGACAGAGATTTACGAGCAGTACTTC | NA | TRBJ2-7 | TRBD1 | TRBV5-1
CASSLSYNTEAFF | TGTGCCAGCAGCCTGTCATATAACACTGAAGCTTTCTTT | NA | TRBJ1-1 | NA | TRBV7-6
CASSRHRGRDTEAFF | TGCGCCAGCAGCCGCCACAGGGGACGGGACACTGAAGCTTTCTTT | NA | TRBJ1-1 | TRBD1 | TRBV4-3
CASSTDGTGAEAFF | TGTGCCAGTAGTACCGACGGGACTGGCGCTGAAGCTTTCTTT | few | TRBJ1-1 | NA | TRBV19
CASSLPGENYGYTF | TGTGCCAGCAGTCTTCCAGGAGAGAACTATGGCTACACCTTC | NA | TRBJ1-2 | NA | TRBV6-1
CASSTLPTAGYEQYF | TGTGCCAGTAGTACTCTCCCGACGGCCGGCTACGAGCAGTACTTC | NA | TRBJ2-7 | NA | TRBV19
CASSIAAGTGETQYF | TGTGCCAGCAGCATCGCCGCCGGGACAGGGGAGACCCAGTACTTC | NA | TRBJ2-5 | TRBD1 | TRBV7-3
CASGLVSGAFDEQFF | TGTGCTAGTGGTTTGGTAAGCGGCGCGTTCGATGAGCAGTTCTTC | NA | TRBJ2-1 | NA | TRBV12-5
CASSFPSGLNNEQFF | TGTGCCAGCAGCTTTCCAAGCGGCCTAAACAATGAGCAGTTCTTC | NA | TRBJ2-1 | NA | TRBV5-6
CASSSMGGSEKLFF | TGTGCCAGCAGTTCGATGGGGGGCTCCGAAAAACTGTTTTTT | once | TRBJ1-4 | NA | TRBV6-5
CASSLEGGNNQPQHF | TGCGCCAGCAGCTTGGAGGGCGGGAACAATCAGCCCCAGCATTTT | NA | TRBJ1-5 | NA | TRBV5-1
CATQKRNYNEQFF | TGTGCCACACAAAAGCGGAACTACAATGAGCAGTTCTTC | NA | TRBJ2-1 | NA | TRBV15
CASSFGHLYEQYF | TGTGCCAGCAGTTTCGGGCACCTCTACGAGCAGTACTTC | once | TRBJ2-7 | NA | TRBV28
CASRRSPVYEQYF | TGTGCCAGCAGGCGGAGCCCTGTCTACGAGCAGTACTTC | NA | TRBJ2-7 | NA | TRBV6-5
CASNAGTTDTQYF | TGTGCCAGCAACGCGGGAACCACAGATACGCAGTATTTT | NA | TRBJ2-3 | NA | TRBV28
CASSSPGDYEQYF | TGCGCCAGCAGCTCCCCCGGGGACTACGAGCAGTACTTC | NA | TRBJ2-7 | NA | TRBV5-1
CASSPNRGLGNTIYF | TGTGCCAGCTCACCAAACAGGGGACTAGGAAACACCATATATTTT | NA | TRBJ1-3 | TRBD1 | TRBV18
CASSIVFRGVGGYTF | TGTGCCAGTAGTATAGTTTTCAGAGGGGTCGGCGGCTACACCTTC | NA | TRBJ1-2 | NA | TRBV19
CASSQEEFGARTGGKLFF | TGCGCCAGCAGCCAAGAAGAGTTCGGGGCCAGGACAGGGGGAAAACTGTTTTTT | NA | TRBJ1-4 | TRBD1 | TRBV4-3